This record looks at one TCR beta chain sequence and its context. What it binds is not known. The source of the sample is a study of cytomegalovirus exposure and HLA in healthy donors. Study-level results: A highly shared variant cluster was judged a likely technical artifact.

PCR used 60 Vbeta primers and 13 Jbeta primers. The protocol was immunoSEQ multiplex PCR, while the TCRdb copy is restricted to in-frame clones and leaves out a portion. The sample shows 99,000 or so clones, about three quarters of them seen only once. Germline values: CDR1 ENHRY, CDR2 SYGVKD. The CDR3 runs 16 residues. V lost 8 bases to trimming and J lost 0 bases; unmatched junction nucleotides: 4. This chain links TRBV10-3 with TRBJ2-6; 10 bases map to TRBD1. This clonotype originated in a male donor in good health and CMV-seronegative. The sample was PBMCs. DNA of the CDR3: TGTGCCATCGGAGGGGACAGGGGCTCTGGGGCCAACGTCCTGACTTTC. This translates into CAIGGDRGSGANVLTF.